This T cell receptor beta chain was captured in a study of low-dose radiotherapy and immunotherapy resistance in tumors. TRAV- and TRBV-specific primers were used for first-strand cDNA, which covered alpha and beta chains. Using a constant-region primer together with a V-primer adapter, TCRs were subjected to 20 PCR cycles of amplification. TCRdb recomputed calls from the reads with MiXCR, one row per CDR3 protein. Of 54,000 or so distinct CDR3 sequences in the sample, around 27% were seen once. This clonotype was counted at least ten times. V shed 7 bases and J shed 4 bases, with 10 bases lying between them. This CDR3 contains 12 residues. Per the germline V gene, CDR1 is MNHEY and CDR2 is SVGEGT. The time point denotes: before trial treatment. Treatment combined nivolumab, ipilimumab, aspirin, low-dose cyclophosphamide and low-dose radiotherapy in a dose-escalation trial.

The gene calls are TRBV6-2 or TRBV6-3 and TRBJ1-2, with D unresolved. Sample: PBMCs, taken before treatment. This TCR was sampled from a male donor with prostate cancer. The CDR3 region is CASTQPLYGYTF. For the CDR3, the DNA is TGTGCCAGCACCCAACCCCTCTATGGCTACACCTTC.